Listed below are T cell receptor beta chains from one sample, sequenced in a study of blood T cells in healthy people across ages. TCRdb re-derived calls from the 5' RACE reads in MiXCR, one entry per CDR3 protein. The sample has 850,000 to 1,100,000 distinct CDR3 sequences, approximately 38% seen once. Sample: blood. These TCRs come from a man aged 18 to 29 in good health. Both conserved end residues are part of each CDR3. The D gene is left open where the match is weak. Not all rows give a size; the values are once, few, many and, for expanded clones, a class.

>TRBD1|TRBJ2-3|few|TRBV5-5
TGTGCCAGCAGCTTCGATAGAGGGGGCGAGAGCACAGATACGCAGTATTTT
CASSFDRGGESTDTQYF
>TRBD2|TRBJ2-1|NA|TRBV4-1
TGCGCCAGCAACGTACTAGCGGGACAGTACAATGAGCAGTTCTTC
CASNVLAGQYNEQFF
>NA|TRBJ1-4|NA|TRBV2
TGTGCCAGCAGTGGTCCCCAGGGGAGGGATGAAAAACTGTTTTTT
CASSGPQGRDEKLFF
>TRBD1|TRBJ2-7|NA|TRBV11-2
TGTGCCAGCAGCTCTATCCGGGACAGGGAAAATGAGCAGTACTTC
CASSSIRDRENEQYF
>NA|TRBJ1-2|NA|TRBV12-3/TRBV12-4
TGTGCCAGCAGTTTAGGTCGGACATTAGGCTATGGCTACACCTTC
CASSLGRTLGYGYTF
>TRBD1|TRBJ2-7|few|TRBV12-3/TRBV12-4
TGTGCCAGCAGTTTGCAGGGGGCGAGCGAGCAGTACTTC
CASSLQGASEQYF
>TRBD1|TRBJ1-2|few|TRBV28
TGTGCCAGCACCCAGGACAGGGCTAACTATGGCTACACCTTC
CASTQDRANYGYTF
>TRBD2|TRBJ2-3|few|TRBV20-1
TGCAGTGCCCCATGGGGCGGGGGGGCCGAGGATACGCAGTATTTT
CSAPWGGGAEDTQYF
>NA|TRBJ2-5|once|TRBV4-1
TGCGCCAGCAGCCAAGATCCAGGGTTGCAAGAGACCAAGCACTTC
CASSQDPGLQETKHF
>NA|TRBJ1-1|NA|TRBV3-1
TGTGCCAGCAGCCAGACGCTTGGGGGGAACGAAGCTTTCTTT
CASSQTLGGNEAFF
>NA|TRBJ1-1|few|TRBV27
TGTGCCAGCAGTTTATCGGGGGGCTCGATGAACACTGAAGCTTTCTTT
CASSLSGGSMNTEAFF
>TRBD1|TRBJ1-2|few|TRBV12-3/TRBV12-4
TGTGCCAGCAGACCACGGACAGGGGAAAGATATGGCTACACCTTC
CASRPRTGERYGYTF
>TRBD1|TRBJ1-2|few|TRBV12-3/TRBV12-4
TGTGCCAGCAGTTTCAGGACAGGGCATGGAGGCTACACCTTC
CASSFRTGHGGYTF
>NA|TRBJ1-6|once|TRBV7-8
TGTGCCAGCAGCAGACCGTTAGGCGCGGGGGATAATTCACCCCTCCACTTT
CASSRPLGAGDNSPLHF
>NA|TRBJ2-5|few|TRBV5-1
TGCGCCAGCACCTACAATACCCAAGAGACCCAGTACTTC
CASTYNTQETQYF
>TRBD2|TRBJ2-2|NA|TRBV28
TGTGCCAGCAGTGCCAGCGGGGGGCCCAACACCGGGGAGCTGTTTTTT
CASSASGGPNTGELFF
>NA|TRBJ1-2|few|TRBV19
TGTGCCAGTAGTTACAAGGGCCCTAACTATGGCTACACCTTC
CASSYKGPNYGYTF
>NA|TRBJ1-2|NA|TRBV5-1
TGCGCCAGCAGCCCGGCCGGGACTCAAAATGGCTACACCTTC
CASSPAGTQNGYTF
>NA|TRBJ1-2|many|TRBV12-3/TRBV12-4
TGTGCCAGCAGTTATGGAGTGGGAAAGGGCTACACCTTC
CASSYGVGKGYTF